Listed below are T cell receptor beta chains from one sample, sequenced in a study of blood T cell repertoires in COVID-19. The repertoire was sequenced with immunoSEQ multiplex PCR; TCRdb's copy has only in-frame clones and lacks some. The profile shows roughly 140,000 clones, 80% to 85% of them singletons. Material: peripheral blood. These receptor sequences come from an elderly woman with acute or convalescent COVID-19. CDR3s include the opening cysteine and the closing phenylalanine or tryptophan. The D gene is left open where the match is weak. Expanded clones get a size class; other rows say once, few or many, or leave the size out.

v_call	d_call	j_call	clone_size	cdr3_nt	cdr3_aa
TRBV19	NA	TRBJ1-6	NA	TGTGCCAGTCGGGGGACGAACCGACAGACTAAGAATTCACCCCTCCACTTT	CASRGTNRQTKNSPLHF
TRBV4-1	NA	TRBJ1-4	NA	TGCGCCAGCAGCCAAGGCGGGTATAGGGAAAAACTGTTTTTT	CASSQGGYREKLFF
TRBV11-2	NA	TRBJ2-5	once	TGTGCCAGCAGCTTAATCGGTCTTACAGAGACCCAGTACTTC	CASSLIGLTETQYF
TRBV27	TRBD1	TRBJ1-2	NA	TGTGCCAGCAGCCCTACAGGGGCTAACTATGGCTACACCTTC	CASSPTGANYGYTF
TRBV10-3	TRBD1	TRBJ1-5	NA	TGTGCCATCAGTGGACAGGGGGGCAGCCAGCCCCAGCATTTT	CAISGQGGSQPQHF
TRBV5-1	TRBD2	TRBJ2-5	NA	TGCGCCAGCAGCCCTGAGCCCGGGGGGGAGACCCAGTACTTC	CASSPEPGGETQYF
TRBV5-1	NA	TRBJ1-2	NA	TGCGCCAGCAGCTTGCGGCTAGGCGCCGGGGATGGCTACACCTTC	CASSLRLGAGDGYTF
TRBV18	NA	TRBJ2-5	NA	TGTGCCAGCTCACTCGCAGGGGCCCAAGAGACCCAGTACTTC	CASSLAGAQETQYF
TRBV5-4	NA	TRBJ2-1	NA	TGTGCCAGCAGCCCGGCGGGCGGCGAGCAGTTCTTC	CASSPAGGEQFF
TRBV4-1	TRBD1	TRBJ1-1	NA	TGCGCCAGCAGCCAGAAGGACAGGACGAACACTGAAGCTTTCTTT	CASSQKDRTNTEAFF
TRBV5-1	TRBD2	TRBJ2-7	NA	TGCGCCAGCACCCCTGCAGCTAGCGGGGTAACCTACGAGCAGTACTTC	CASTPAASGVTYEQYF
TRBV3-1/TRBV3-2	NA	TRBJ2-5	NA	TGTGCCAGCAGCCAAGGGAGGGGGGGGGCAGAGACCCAGTACTTC	CASSQGRGGAETQYF
TRBV27	NA	TRBJ2-7	once	TGTGCCAGCAGCCAGGGGTACGAGCAGTACTTC	CASSQGYEQYF
TRBV10-1	NA	TRBJ2-3	few	TGCGCCAGCAGTGAGACCAGGGTAGACTTGTCCATCACAGATACGCAGTATTTT	CASSETRVDLSITDTQYF
TRBV18	NA	TRBJ2-1	NA	TGTGCCAGCTCACCCGGACAGACCCTCAATGAGCAGTTCTTC	CASSPGQTLNEQFF
TRBV4-1	TRBD1	TRBJ2-1	NA	TGCGCCAGCAGCCATGCGACAGGGGGCGATGAGCAGTTCTTC	CASSHATGGDEQFF
TRBV19	TRBD1	TRBJ1-3	NA	TGTGCCAGTAGTCAGCGTGGACAGGGCTCTGGAAACACCATATATTTT	CASSQRGQGSGNTIYF
TRBV18	TRBD2	TRBJ2-7	NA	TGTGCCAGCTCACCAAACAGCGGGAGAAACTACGAGCAGTACTTC	CASSPNSGRNYEQYF
TRBV24-1	NA	TRBJ2-1	NA	TGTGCCACCAGTGACCCAGGGGACGATCCACTCCACAATGAGCAGTTCTTC	CATSDPGDDPLHNEQFF
TRBV11-2	TRBD2	TRBJ2-1	once	TGTGCCAGCAGCTTAGTTGGGACTACCTACAATGAGCAGTTCTTC	CASSLVGTTYNEQFF
TRBV29-1	TRBD1	TRBJ2-5	once	TGCAGCGTACCTAGGACAGGGCAGGAGACCCAGTACTTC	CSVPRTGQETQYF
TRBV10-1	TRBD1	TRBJ1-5	NA	TGCGCCAGCAGTGAGTTAAAACTAAAACCCGGGACAGGGAGCAATCAGCCCCAGCATTTT	CASSELKLKPGTGSNQPQHF
TRBV11-3	TRBD1	TRBJ1-6	NA	TGTGCCAGCCGGGACAGTTATAATTCACCCCTCCACTTT	CASRDSYNSPLHF
TRBV27	TRBD1	TRBJ1-1	NA	TGTGCCAGCAGGACACCGGGACAGGGCACTGAAGCTTTCTTT	CASRTPGQGTEAFF
TRBV5-1	NA	TRBJ1-5	NA	TGCGCCAGCAGCTTGCGGGGGGACAATCAGCCCCAGCATTTT	CASSLRGDNQPQHF
TRBV27	NA	TRBJ2-7	NA	TGTGCCAGCAGAAAGACAGGACGTCGGGACGAGCAGTACTTC	CASRKTGRRDEQYF
TRBV12-3/TRBV12-4	TRBD1	TRBJ2-1	NA	TGTGCCAGCCGGACCGGACAGGGCGGTGAGCAGTTCTTC	CASRTGQGGEQFF
TRBV5-1	TRBD1	TRBJ1-1	NA	TGCGCCAGCAGCTTGGAGGGACAGTCATACACTGAAGCTTTCTTT	CASSLEGQSYTEAFF
TRBV7-3	TRBD2	TRBJ2-1	NA	TGTGCCAGCAGCTTAACATTTGCGGGGGGGCGCAATGAGCAGTTCTTC	CASSLTFAGGRNEQFF
TRBV27	NA	TRBJ2-7	NA	TGTGCCAGCAAAAACAGGGTGACAGACGAGCAGTACTTC	CASKNRVTDEQYF
TRBV5-1	TRBD2	TRBJ2-1	few	TGCGCCAGCAGCTTCCGACTAGCGGGAGTGGATGAGCAGTTCTTC	CASSFRLAGVDEQFF
TRBV30	TRBD1	TRBJ2-7	NA	TGTGCCTGGAGAAGGGGACAGCCCTCCTCCTACGAGCAGTACTTC	CAWRRGQPSSYEQYF
TRBV19	TRBD1	TRBJ1-6	once	TGTGCCAGTAGTACGACAGGGGGTGGTAATTCACCCCTCCACTTT	CASSTTGGGNSPLHF
TRBV30	NA	TRBJ1-1	NA	TGTGCCTGGGGCCGGAACACTGAAGCTTTCTTT	CAWGRNTEAFF
TRBV5-1	TRBD2	TRBJ2-1	few	TGCGCCAGCAGCTTCACTAGCGGGATTGGTGAGCAGTTCTTC	CASSFTSGIGEQFF
TRBV24-1	NA	TRBJ2-2	once	TGTGCCACCAGTTTAGCGGTAAACACCGGGGAGCTGTTTTTT	CATSLAVNTGELFF
TRBV4-1	NA	TRBJ1-1	few	TGCGCCAGCAGCCAAGAGATGGGCCCAAATGAAGCTTTCTTT	CASSQEMGPNEAFF
TRBV7-2	TRBD2	TRBJ2-1	NA	TGTGCCAGCAAGCGACTAGCGGGAGGTTACAATGAGCAGTTCTTC	CASKRLAGGYNEQFF
TRBV2	TRBD1	TRBJ1-1	NA	TGTGCCAGCACAGGACAGGGGAGCACTGAAGCTTTCTTT	CASTGQGSTEAFF
TRBV29-1	NA	TRBJ2-6	NA	TGCAGCGCCATAGGGGGGGCCGGGGCCAACGTCCTGACTTTC	CSAIGGAGANVLTF
TRBV24-1	TRBD1	TRBJ2-3	NA	TGTGCCACCAGTGACCCGGGACAGGGAACAGATACGCAGTATTTT	CATSDPGQGTDTQYF
TRBV7-9	NA	TRBJ1-6	NA	TGTGCCAGCAGCTTAGAGGCCCAGGGTTCACCCCTCCACTTT	CASSLEAQGSPLHF